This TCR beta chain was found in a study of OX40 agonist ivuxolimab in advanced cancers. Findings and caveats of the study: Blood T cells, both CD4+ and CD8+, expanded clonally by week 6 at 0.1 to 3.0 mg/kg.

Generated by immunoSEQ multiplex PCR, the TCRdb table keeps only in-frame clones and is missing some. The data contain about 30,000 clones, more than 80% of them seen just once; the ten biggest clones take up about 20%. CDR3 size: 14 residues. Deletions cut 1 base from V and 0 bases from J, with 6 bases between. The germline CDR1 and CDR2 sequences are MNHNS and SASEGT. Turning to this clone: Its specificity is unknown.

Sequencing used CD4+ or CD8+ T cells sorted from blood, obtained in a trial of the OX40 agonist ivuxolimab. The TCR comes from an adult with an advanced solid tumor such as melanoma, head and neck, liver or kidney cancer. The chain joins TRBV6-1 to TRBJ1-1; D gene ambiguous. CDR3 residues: CASSEGWVNTEAFF. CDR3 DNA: TGTGCCAGCAGTGAAGGTTGGGTGAACACTGAAGCTTTCTTT.